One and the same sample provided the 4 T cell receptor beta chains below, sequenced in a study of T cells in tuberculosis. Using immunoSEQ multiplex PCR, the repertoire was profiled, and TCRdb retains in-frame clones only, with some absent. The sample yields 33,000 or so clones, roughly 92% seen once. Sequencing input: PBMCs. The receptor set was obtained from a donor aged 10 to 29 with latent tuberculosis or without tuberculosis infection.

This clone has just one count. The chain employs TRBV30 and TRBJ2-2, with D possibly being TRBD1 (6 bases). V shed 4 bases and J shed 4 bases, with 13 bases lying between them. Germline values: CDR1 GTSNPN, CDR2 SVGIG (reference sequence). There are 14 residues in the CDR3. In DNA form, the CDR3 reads TGTGCCTGGAAATTACAGGGTTTCACCGGGGAGCTGTTTTTT. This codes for CAWKLQGFTGELFF.

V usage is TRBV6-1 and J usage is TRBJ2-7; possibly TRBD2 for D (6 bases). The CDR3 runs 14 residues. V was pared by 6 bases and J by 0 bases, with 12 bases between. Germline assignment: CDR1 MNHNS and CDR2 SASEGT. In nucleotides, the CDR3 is TGTGCCAGCAGATATCCGGGACTCTCCTACGAGCAGTACTTC. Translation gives CASRYPGLSYEQYF.

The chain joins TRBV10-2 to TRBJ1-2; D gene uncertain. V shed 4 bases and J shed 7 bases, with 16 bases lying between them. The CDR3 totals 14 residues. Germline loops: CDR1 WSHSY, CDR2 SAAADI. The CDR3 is CASSVEGVVGGYTF. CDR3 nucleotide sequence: TGCGCCAGCAGTGTCGAGGGTGTCGTAGGTGGCTACACCTTC.

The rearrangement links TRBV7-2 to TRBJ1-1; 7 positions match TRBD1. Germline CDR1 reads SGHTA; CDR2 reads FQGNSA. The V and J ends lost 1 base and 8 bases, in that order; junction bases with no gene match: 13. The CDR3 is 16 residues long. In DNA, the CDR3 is TGTGCCAGCAGCTTAGAAGGGGCGAGGACAGGAGGCGAAGCTTTCTTT. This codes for CASSLEGARTGGEAFF.